Presented here are 23 T cell receptor beta chains from one specimen sequenced in a study of blood T cells in healthy people across ages. Next came a second PCR, run for about 7 to 12 cycles, which used a sample-barcoded 5' primer along with a J-beta primer mix. TCRdb analysed the 5' RACE reads with MiXCR anew, one entry per CDR3 protein. The table lists about 770,000 distinct CDR3 sequences, roughly 44% of them singletons. The source material was blood. The receptors come from a man between 60 and 70 years old in good health.

This clonotype was observed a few times. V usage is TRBV6-6 and J usage is TRBJ2-3, with 8 nucleotides matching TRBD2. Losses at the gene ends were 2 bases for V and 3 bases for J; bases not matched to a gene: 7. In germline, CDR1 is MNHNY, CDR2 SVGAGI (reference sequence). The CDR3 loop spans 16 amino acids. CDR3 coding DNA: TGTGCCAGCAGTTACCCCCGGGAGGGTGGAACAGATACGCAGTATTTT. This gives the protein CASSYPREGGTDTQYF.

The chain uses TRBV6-2 or TRBV6-3 and TRBJ2-5, with 8 bases that match TRBD2. This CDR3 spans 15 amino acids. The V segment lost 2 bases and the J segment 4 bases; nucleotides outside the gene matches: 6. Germline V gene lookup returns CDR1 MNHEY and CDR2 SVGEGT. This chain's CDR3 is CASSYLRGGPETQYF. The DNA for the CDR3 is TGTGCCAGCAGTTACCTCCGGGGGGGCCCAGAGACCCAGTACTTC.

The genes are TRBV4-3 and TRBJ1-6, with D maybe TRBD1 (5 bases). This CDR3 region has 16 residues. The germline V gene encodes CDR1 LGHNA and CDR2 YSLEER. V was clipped by 3 bases and J by 9 bases, with 18 bases between them. The CDR3 DNA sequence: TGCGCCAGCAGCCACCTAGGACCTCGCGGGGGTTCACCCCTCCACTTT. It encodes CASSHLGPRGGSPLHF.

This clonotype was found a few times. This chain joins TRBV29-1 and TRBJ2-1; TRBD2 agrees at 13 bases. CDR1 and CDR2 from the germline V gene are SQVTM and ANQGSEA. After removal of 7 bases from V and 8 bases from J, the junction contained 5 bases not matched to a gene. The CDR3 has 13 amino acids. CDR3 in amino acids: CSDGTSGDHEQFF. DNA of the CDR3: TGCAGCGACGGGACTAGCGGGGATCATGAGCAGTTCTTC.

J is TRBJ2-1 and V is TRBV5-4, with 8 bases that match TRBD2. Per germline, CDR1 SGHNT and CDR2 YYREEE (reference sequence). The CDR3 spans 15 residues. The V gene end was trimmed by 0 bases and the J gene end by 5 bases; junction bases not matched to a gene: 4. The CDR3 reads CASSLDGGADNEQFF. The CDR3 DNA follows: TGTGCCAGCAGCTTGGACGGGGGGGCCGACAATGAGCAGTTCTTC. Looking up the rest from reference TRBV5-4 and TRBJ2-1 gives the full variable domain: ETGVTQSPTHLIKTRGQQVTLRCSSQSGHNTVSWYQQALGQGPQFIFQYYREEENGRGNFPPRFSGLQFPNYSSELNVNALELDDSALYLCASSLDGGADNEQFFGPGTRLTVL.

The chain recombines TRBV5-1 with TRBJ2-7, with 7 positions matching TRBD2. Germline V gene sequence: CDR1 SGHRS, CDR2 YFSETQ. This CDR3 has 15 amino acids. The trim removed 2 bases at V and 6 bases at J, leaving 11 bases unmatched. CDR3 nucleotide sequence: TGCGCCAGCAGCTTAAGCGGGACGGATTCTACCGAGCAGTACTTC. It is translated as CASSLSGTDSTEQYF.

This clonotype has only a few counts. The genes are TRBV18 and TRBJ2-7; D gene uncertain. This CDR3 is built from 10 residues. Germline CDR1 KGHSH, CDR2 LQKENI. The V end was cut by 7 bases, the J end by 0 bases, with 1 base between. In DNA form, the CDR3 reads TGTGCCAGCTACTCCTACGAGCAGTACTTC. The encoded protein is CASYSYEQYF. The full variable domain, completed using reference TRBV18 and TRBJ2-7, is NAGVMQNPRHLVRRRGQEARLRCSPMKGHSHVYWYRQLPEEGLKFMVYLQKENIIDESGMPKERFSAEFPKEGPSILRIQQVVRGDSAAYFCASYSYEQYFGPGTRLTVT.

This chain uses TRBV25-1 with TRBJ2-1, with D perhaps TRBD2 (6 bases). The CDR3 length is 16 residues. Germline-derived CDR1 and CDR2 are MGHDK and SYGVNS. V lost 2 bases and J 13 bases, leaving 24 bases between the germline ends. The CDR3 DNA is TGTGCCAGCAGTGAAGTGGGTCCCCGCTGGGGGGAGACCCAGTTCTTC. Residues: CASSEVGPRWGETQFF.

The chain joins TRBV11-2 to TRBJ2-1; D is undetermined. The DNA end lines up better with TRBJ2-7; the J call may be wrong. Germline CDR1 and CDR2: SGHAT and FQNNGV. There are 12 residues in the CDR3. This CDR3 is CASSNSYNEQYF. In DNA, the CDR3 is TGTGCCAGCAGCAACTCCTACAATGAGCAGTACTTC.

The rearrangement links TRBV6-5 to TRBJ2-1; weak D call: TRBD2 (5 bases). CDR1 MNHEY and CDR2 SVGAGI come from the germline V gene. This CDR3 has 16 residues. V lost 6 bases and J 0 bases, leaving 15 bases between the germline ends. This CDR3 reads CASRREGAYSYNEQFF. DNA for the CDR3: TGTGCCAGCAGACGAGAGGGAGCATACTCCTACAATGAGCAGTTCTTC.

This clonotype was detected only a few times. The J gene is TRBJ2-1, the V gene TRBV20-1; D remains ambiguous. Trimming stripped 5 bases from V and 3 bases from J, with 17 bases between. Germline V lookup: CDR1 DFQATT, CDR2 SNEGSKA (reference sequence). This CDR3 is built from 15 residues. CDR3 sequence (DNA): TGCAGTGCTGCCCCTCCGGACGCATACTACAATGAGCAGTTCTTC. It is translated as CSAAPPDAYYNEQFF.

The chain has TRBV12-3 or TRBV12-4 and TRBJ1-4; D gene ambiguous. The CDR3 loop spans 14 amino acids. The germline V and J ends were trimmed by 6 bases and 0 bases, with 8 bases remaining between them. The CDR3 nucleotides read TGTGCCAGCAGCCGACTTACAACTAATGAAAAACTGTTTTTT. It codes for CASSRLTTNEKLFF.

The chain carries TRBV6-1 and TRBJ2-7; D tentatively fits TRBD1 or TRBD2 (7 bases each). Trimming left V 6 bases short and J 6 bases short, with 21 bases between. The CDR3 consists of 15 residues. Germline lookup yields CDR1 MNHNS and CDR2 SASEGT. The CDR3 sequence is CASRERDRLLGEQYF. The CDR3 region has the DNA TGTGCCAGCAGAGAGCGGGACAGACTTCTCGGCGAGCAGTACTTC.

The chain is built from TRBV7-9 and TRBJ1-1, with D possibly matching TRBD1 (5 bases). V was cut by 1 base and J by 0 bases, with 15 bases left in between. The CDR3 spans 17 residues. Germline V gene lookup returns CDR1 SEHNR and CDR2 FQNEAQ (reference sequence). DNA of the CDR3: TGTGCCAGCAGCTTAGGTGGTGTAAGCAGGGTGAACACTGAAGCTTTCTTT. It specifies CASSLGGVSRVNTEAFF. The variable domain in full, with the rest retrieved from reference TRBV7-9 and TRBJ1-1, is DTGVSQNPRHKITKRGQNVTFRCDPISEHNRLYWYRQTLGQGPEFLTYFQNEAQLEKSRLLSDRFSAERPKGSFSTLEIQRTEQGDSAMYLCASSLGGVSRVNTEAFFGQGTRLTVV.

V gene TRBV7-2 combines with J gene TRBJ2-3; D is uncertain. This CDR3 has 14 amino acids. V lost 3 bases to trimming and J lost 3 bases, with 10 bases between them. The germline gives CDR1 SGHTA, CDR2 FQGNSA. The DNA of the CDR3 is TGTGCCAGCAGCTTCCAACGTCCGACAGATACGCAGTATTTT. Protein sequence: CASSFQRPTDTQYF. The full variable domain, with the rest looked up from reference TRBV7-2 and TRBJ2-3, is GAGVSQSPSNKVTEKGKDVELRCDPISGHTALYWYRQSLGQGLEFLIYFQGNSAPDKSGLPSDRFSAERTGGSVSTLTIQRTQQEDSAVYLCASSFQRPTDTQYFGPGTRLTVL.

The chain links TRBV5-1 to TRBJ1-1; D gene unclear. This CDR3 region has 13 residues. V lost 4 bases, J lost 1 base, and 8 bases lay in between. The germline CDR1 and CDR2 sequences are SGHRS and YFSETQ. CDR3 coding DNA: TGCGCCAGCAGCCCAGACACGAACACTGAAGCTTTCTTT. This sequence encodes CASSPDTNTEAFF.

The rearrangement joins TRBV12-3 or TRBV12-4 to TRBJ2-3, with 7 positions matching TRBD1. The CDR3 spans 14 residues. Losses at the gene ends were 5 bases for V and 4 bases for J; bases not matched to a gene: 6. The CDR3 DNA sequence: TGTGCCAGCAGTACCGGGACAGATCCAGATACGCAGTATTTT. Translating gives CASSTGTDPDTQYF.

This clonotype was seen only once. The chain couples TRBV11-2 to TRBJ2-5, with D perhaps TRBD2 (7 bases). This CDR3 is built from 15 residues. Germline V gene data show CDR1 as SGHAT and CDR2 as FQNNGV. Trimming took off 3 bases at V and 5 bases at J, with 16 bases between the two ends. CDR3 DNA: TGTGCCAGCAGCTTTGGAGGGGGGGTACGGGAGACCCAGTACTTC. Translation gives CASSFGGGVRETQYF.

The chain uses TRBV7-9 and TRBJ2-2; TRBD1 matches at 10 bases. Per germline, CDR1 SEHNR and CDR2 FQNEAQ (reference sequence). V lost 5 bases to trimming and J lost 3 bases; unmatched junction nucleotides: 6. This CDR3 has 16 residues. The CDR3 region is CASSPTGTGDTGELFF. CDR3 nucleotide sequence: TGTGCCAGCAGCCCCACCGGGACAGGGGACACCGGGGAGCTGTTTTTT.

This rearrangement joins TRBV15 to TRBJ2-5; D might be TRBD2 (5 bases). Trimming pared 4 bases from V and 5 bases from J, leaving 11 bases between. The CDR3 covers 13 residues. Germline CDR1 reads LNHNV; CDR2 reads YYDKDF (reference sequence). The DNA of the CDR3 is TGTGCCACCAGCATAGAGGGTGGGGAGACCCAGTACTTC. It encodes CATSIEGGETQYF.

J is TRBJ1-1 and V is TRBV12-3 or TRBV12-4; D is unresolved. The CDR3 consists of 17 residues. V was pared by 3 bases and J by 6 bases, with 23 bases between. CDR3 in DNA: TGTGCCAGCAGTTTGGAGTTAGGGAGACCCGATGGGTCTGAAGCTTTCTTT. Amino acids: CASSLELGRPDGSEAFF.

The chain is built from TRBV6-2 or TRBV6-3 and TRBJ2-1; TRBD2 matches at 11 bases. With 2 bases clipped from V and 5 bases from J, the junction kept 8 bases outside the gene matches. Germline loops: CDR1 MNHEY, CDR2 SVGEGT. The CDR3 totals 17 residues. The CDR3 DNA reads TGTGCCAGCAGTTACGGTTTACTAGCGGGGGCCAACAATGAGCAGTTCTTC. It specifies CASSYGLLAGANNEQFF.

The J gene is TRBJ1-5, the V gene TRBV28; unclear D gene. CDR3 size: 12 residues. Trimming took off 7 bases at V and 6 bases at J, with 10 bases between the two ends. Germline assignment: CDR1 MDHEN and CDR2 SYDVKM. CDR3 bases: TGTGCCAGCACTCAGTTGGGTCAGCCCCAGCATTTT. Its translation: CASTQLGQPQHF.